This is a list of T cell receptor beta chains from one sample in a study of blood T cell repertoires in COVID-19. The protocol was immunoSEQ multiplex PCR, while the TCRdb copy is restricted to in-frame clones and leaves out a portion. Of some 390,000 clones listed, about nine tenths are singletons. The sequencing sample was made of PBMCs or T cells enriched from blood (not recorded which). Receptor source: a woman aged 25 to 45 who had recovered from COVID-19. The CDR3 runs from the conserved cysteine through the conserved F or W. A D gene is named only where the DNA matches it firmly. Where a row states a size, it is once, few, many or the class of an expanded clone; other rows omit it.

J gene	clone size	D gene	V gene	CDR3 DNA	CDR3 protein
TRBJ2-1	.	.	TRBV6-6	TGTGCCAGCAGTTACGTCGATGGGCTGGGTGAGCAGTTCTTC	CASSYVDGLGEQFF
TRBJ1-2	.	.	TRBV6-1	TGTGCCAGCAGTGAACCGGGACTTCCCTATGGCTACACCTTC	CASSEPGLPYGYTF
TRBJ1-1	.	.	TRBV13	TGTGCCAGCAGCGGTACAGGTTCCACTGAAGCTTTCTTT	CASSGTGSTEAFF
TRBJ1-4	.	.	TRBV4-3	TGCGCCAGCAGCCAAGAGGTCGCGGCAGCCAAAAATGAAAAACTGTTTTTT	CASSQEVAAAKNEKLFF
TRBJ2-1	.	.	TRBV2	TGTGCCAGCAGTGAAGAAGGGGTCTCCTACAATGAGCAGTTCTTC	CASSEEGVSYNEQFF
TRBJ2-7	.	TRBD2	TRBV5-1	TGCGCCAGCAGCGCGGGACTAGCGGGACGCTACGAGCAGTACTTC	CASSAGLAGRYEQYF
TRBJ2-7	.	TRBD2	TRBV19	TGTGCCAGTAGTATCAGGACTAGCGGATACTACGAGCAGTACTTC	CASSIRTSGYYEQYF
TRBJ1-3	.	.	TRBV10-3	TGTGCCATCAGTGAGGTCCCATCAGGGGTTGGAAACACCATATATTTT	CAISEVPSGVGNTIYF
TRBJ1-1	.	.	TRBV4-2	TGTGCCAGCAGCCAAGAGGCACCTGGCCTGAACACTGAAGCTTTCTTT	CASSQEAPGLNTEAFF
TRBJ2-5	.	TRBD2	TRBV30	TGTGCCTGGACGCGGACTAGTTTCCAAGAGACCCAGTACTTC	CAWTRTSFQETQYF
TRBJ2-3	.	.	TRBV21-1	TGTGCCAGCAGCAAATCCCGGGACAGGGGGCTGGCAGATACGCAGTATTTT	CASSKSRDRGLADTQYF
TRBJ2-3	.	.	TRBV24-1	TGTGCCACCAGTGCCTCGGACCGGAGGAGCACAGATACGCAGTATTTT	CATSASDRRSTDTQYF
TRBJ2-7	once	TRBD2	TRBV28	TGTGCCAGCAGTCATGGACTAGCGGGAAAAAAGAGCTCCTACGAGCAGTACTTC	CASSHGLAGKKSSYEQYF
TRBJ2-1	.	TRBD1	TRBV5-1	TGCGCCAGCAGCTGGGCAAGGGGGCCCTACAATGAGCAGTTCTTC	CASSWARGPYNEQFF
TRBJ1-2	.	.	TRBV30	TGTGCCTGGACCGGGAACTATGGCTACACCTTC	CAWTGNYGYTF
TRBJ2-3	.	TRBD2	TRBV5-4	TGTGCCAGCAGTCAGGGGACTAGCGGGAGGAACACAGATACGCAGTATTTT	CASSQGTSGRNTDTQYF
TRBJ1-1	.	.	TRBV4-1	TGCGCCAGCAGTTTACCAGGGCGGAACACTGAAGCTTTCTTT	CASSLPGRNTEAFF
TRBJ2-5	.	TRBD2	TRBV18	TGTGCCAGCCAAACAAAGGGGGATAGCGGGAGTACGGAGACCCAGTACTTC	CASQTKGDSGSTETQYF
TRBJ2-1	once	TRBD2	TRBV7-9	TGTGCCAGCAGCAAAGGGGCTAGCGGGCTCAATGAGCAGTTCTTC	CASSKGASGLNEQFF
TRBJ2-2	.	.	TRBV19	TGTGCCAGTAGTCGGACAGTTAACACCGGGGAGCTGTTTTTT	CASSRTVNTGELFF
TRBJ2-7	.	TRBD2	TRBV6-2/TRBV6-3	TGTGCCAGCAGTTACCCCGGGGGGGCCTACGAGCAGTACTTC	CASSYPGGAYEQYF
TRBJ2-2	.	TRBD2	TRBV28	TGTGCCAGCAGTTTAGGGCTAGCGGGAGGGATCGGGGAGCTGTTTTTT	CASSLGLAGGIGELFF
TRBJ1-5	.	.	TRBV15	TGTGCCACCAGCACCGGGGGGAATCAGCCCCAGCATTTT	CATSTGGNQPQHF
TRBJ1-2	.	TRBD1	TRBV19	TGTGCCAGTAAAAGCGAGGGACAGCCGTTCTATGGCTACACCTTC	CASKSEGQPFYGYTF
TRBJ1-1	.	.	TRBV5-1	TGCGCCAGCAGCCCGAGGGGGTCGGGTGAAGCTTTCTTT	CASSPRGSGEAFF
TRBJ2-1	.	.	TRBV30	TGTGCCTGGAGCGGCGCTAGAGGACAGCGGCAGTTCTTC	CAWSGARGQRQFF
TRBJ1-1	.	.	TRBV28	TGTGCCAGCAGTTTATTAGGGGCGCCTGAAGCTTTCTTT	CASSLLGAPEAFF
TRBJ1-3	.	.	TRBV5-1	TGCGCCAGCAGCGGGACTTTGGGGGGAAACACCATATATTTT	CASSGTLGGNTIYF
TRBJ1-5	few	TRBD1	TRBV4-3	TGCGCCAGCAGCCAAACGACAGGGGTGAGGCAGCCCCAGCATTTT	CASSQTTGVRQPQHF
TRBJ2-3	.	TRBD2	TRBV10-1	TGCGCCAGCAGTCCGACACTAGCGGATACGCAGTATTTT	CASSPTLADTQYF
TRBJ1-1	.	TRBD1	TRBV7-8	TGTGCCAGCACCTCAAAGGCGGGACAGGGGAGGGTAGCTTTCTTT	CASTSKAGQGRVAFF
TRBJ2-2	.	TRBD1	TRBV4-1	TGCGCCAGCAGCCATCACAGGGGGCGAGACACCGGGGAGCTGTTTTTT	CASSHHRGRDTGELFF
TRBJ1-1	.	TRBD1	TRBV30	TGTGCCTGGGGATTTCCCCGGGGACAGGGGGCTGAAGCTTTCTTT	CAWGFPRGQGAEAFF
TRBJ1-5	once	.	TRBV19	TGTGCCAGTAGTATGTGGAAGGGGGGGAATCAGCCCCAGCATTTT	CASSMWKGGNQPQHF
TRBJ1-1	.	TRBD1	TRBV6-1	TGTGCCAGCAGTGCCCCACAGGGGTGGGATGACACTGAAGCTTTCTTT	CASSAPQGWDDTEAFF
TRBJ1-2	.	TRBD1	TRBV5-6	TGTGCCAGCAGGCAGACAGGGGAGGACTATGGCTACACCTTC	CASRQTGEDYGYTF
TRBJ2-1	.	TRBD2	TRBV9	TGTGCCAGCAGCCCCCAACTAGCGGGGGACGAGCAGTTCTTC	CASSPQLAGDEQFF
TRBJ1-1	once	.	TRBV6-2/TRBV6-3	TGTGCCAGCAGTTCCCTGGCCCTGACTGAAGCTTTCTTT	CASSSLALTEAFF
TRBJ1-2	.	.	TRBV29-1	TGCAGCGCACGGGGGAGGGATAGGGGCTACACCTTC	CSARGRDRGYTF
TRBJ1-1	.	TRBD1	TRBV24-1	TGTGCCACCAGTGATCCAGGGACAGCAGCTTTCTTT	CATSDPGTAAFF
TRBJ1-2	.	TRBD1	TRBV19	TGTGCCAGTAGCATCGGGACAGCGAGATATGGCTACACCTTC	CASSIGTARYGYTF
TRBJ2-6	.	.	TRBV27	TGTGCCAGCAAGTCGGCAGGGGATTTCTCCGGGGCCAACGTCCTGACTTTC	CASKSAGDFSGANVLTF
TRBJ1-1	.	TRBD1	TRBV6-2/TRBV6-3	TGTGCCAGCGGCCAAGAGGGGGCGATCGGGAACACTGAAGCTTTCTTT	CASGQEGAIGNTEAFF
TRBJ1-2	.	.	TRBV19	TGTGCCAGTAGTCGACCCCTACAGGGTTCGATTCCCTATGGCTACACCTTC	CASSRPLQGSIPYGYTF
TRBJ1-5	.	.	TRBV18	TGTGCCAGCTCTCCCGGGACACATGGCAATCAGCCCCAGCATTTT	CASSPGTHGNQPQHF
TRBJ1-2	.	.	TRBV12-3/TRBV12-4	TGTGCCAGCAGTTTGGACACTAACTATGGCTACACCTTC	CASSLDTNYGYTF
TRBJ1-6	.	TRBD1	TRBV5-6	TGTGCCAGCAGCTCCAGACAGGGTAAAGGCTTAAGGTCACCCCTCCACTTT	CASSSRQGKGLRSPLHF
TRBJ2-1	once	TRBD2	TRBV30	TGTGCCTGGAGTGTACCACGGACTAGCGGGGGAAATGAGCAGTTCTTC	CAWSVPRTSGGNEQFF
TRBJ1-2	.	.	TRBV2	TGTGCCAGCAGTGAAAAGGCAGGGTCATATGGCTACACCTTC	CASSEKAGSYGYTF
TRBJ2-7	.	.	TRBV30	TGTGCCTGGAGTGTACAGGGCTACGAGCAGTACTTC	CAWSVQGYEQYF